Below, 28 T cell receptor beta chains from the same sample are listed, as sequenced in a study of regulatory T cells in long-lasting Graves disease. Stated time point: newly diagnosed GD, antithyroid drugs for less than 3 months. There was RNA extracted from PBMCs, and the TCR library was made from it. HTBI primers from iRepertoire and Arm-PCR of CDR3 regions yielded the TCR beta libraries. Each CDR3 protein is one row after TCRdb ran MiXCR on the multiplex PCR reads. Of some 350,000 distinct CDR3 sequences listed, 15% to 20% are singletons. The sample also formed part of further work on T cells in Graves' hyperthyroidism and ophthalmopathy.

The source was peripheral blood mononuclear cells (PBMCs), collected at new diagnosis, from a patient treated with antithyroid drugs. Every receptor here comes from a woman younger than 30 with Graves disease.

This clonotype was detected only once. This chain uses TRBV27 with TRBJ2-7, with 15 bases aligning to TRBD2. J gave up 4 bases and V 4 bases, and 5 bases lay outside the gene matches. This CDR3 is built from 16 residues. The V gene's germline CDR1 is MNHEY and CDR2 SMNVEV (reference sequence). CDR3 bases: TGTGCCAGCAGTTCGTGGACTAGCGGGGGGGCGTACGAGCAGTACTTC. It codes for CASSSWTSGGAYEQYF.

This clonotype came up many times. The V and J genes are TRBV6-1 and TRBJ1-6; 9 positions agree with TRBD1. After removal of 6 bases from V and 9 bases from J, the junction contained 6 bases not matched to a gene. CDR3 length: 14 residues. The germline V gene encodes CDR1 MNHNS and CDR2 SASEGT. The DNA for the CDR3 is TGTGCCAGCAGCCCCGGGACAGGGATTTCACCCCTCCACTTT. This translates into CASSPGTGISPLHF.

The table lists this clonotype with many counts. The CDR3 bases are TGTGCCAGCAGTTTAATGGGGGGCACTGAAGCTTTCTTT. This sequence encodes CASSLMGGTEAFF. The chain recombines TRBV28 with TRBJ1-1, with D possibly being TRBD1 (5 bases). Germline lookup yields CDR1 MDHEN and CDR2 SYDVKM. This CDR3 comprises 13 residues. Trimming stripped 2 bases from V and 4 bases from J, with 8 bases between.

The gene calls are TRBV4-1 and TRBJ2-2; D possibly corresponds to TRBD1 (6 bases). The CDR3 loop spans 15 amino acids. V was shortened by 0 bases and J by 5 bases, with 10 bases between the two germline ends. Germline V gene data show CDR1 as MGHRA and CDR2 as YSYEKL. CDR3 loop: CASSQEGTGTGELFF. The CDR3 nucleotides are TGCGCCAGCAGCCAAGAGGGTACAGGGACCGGGGAGCTGTTTTTT.

Notes on this clonotype: A read error is likely here: a far larger clone is one base away. The chain is built from TRBV11-3 and TRBJ1-1; D not resolved. The CDR3 is 15 residues long. Germline values: CDR1 SGHNT, CDR2 YENEEA. The CDR3 sequence: CASNLDHGMNTEAFF. In DNA form, the CDR3 reads TGTGCCAGCAACTTAGATCACGGCATGAACACTGAAGCTTTCTTT. The full variable domain, with the rest looked up from reference TRBV11-3 and TRBJ1-1, is EAGVVQSPRYKIIEKKQPVAFWCNPISGHNTLYWYLQNLGQGPELLIRYENEEAVDDSQLPKDRFSAERLKGVDSTLKIQPAELGDSAVYLCASNLDHGMNTEAFFGQGTRLTVV.

The genes are TRBV6-5 and TRBJ2-7; D gene uncertain. The CDR3 loop spans 17 amino acids. Trimming shortened V by 2 bases and J by 3 bases, and 20 bases separated the two germline ends. CDR1 and CDR2 (germline): MNHEY, SVGAGI. CDR3 nucleotide sequence: TGTGCCAGCAGTTACCGAGACTCTCCGATCAGTGGCTACGAGCAGTACTTC. Its protein is CASSYRDSPISGYEQYF.

This clonotype has at least ten counts. The chain joins TRBV7-3 to TRBJ2-3; 9 bases are shared with TRBD2. CDR3 length equals 18 residues. V dropped 3 bases and J dropped 3; count of bases not matched to a gene: 13. CDR1 is SGHTA and CDR2 is FQGTGA in the germline V gene. As DNA, the CDR3 is TGTGCCAGCAGCTTCCTGGAGCGGGGGGCCGGGGGGACAGATACGCAGTATTTT. Translation gives CASSFLERGAGGTDTQYF.

V usage is TRBV19 and J usage is TRBJ2-7, with D uncertain. Germline CDR1 is LNHDA and CDR2 is SQIVND (reference sequence). This CDR3 region has 14 residues. Trimming pared 3 bases from V and 5 bases from J, leaving 14 bases between. The CDR3 loop reads CASSIWSTPDEQYF. CDR3 DNA: TGTGCCAGTAGTATTTGGAGCACCCCCGACGAGCAGTACTTC.

This chain connects TRBV7-9 to TRBJ1-2, with TRBD1 matching over 8 bases. V gave up 1 base and J gave up 0 bases; unmatched junction bases: 16. In germline, CDR1 is SEHNR, CDR2 FQNEAQ (reference sequence). The CDR3 is made up of 20 amino acids. The CDR3 DNA is TGTGCCAGCAGCTTAGTTCCTTTTCTACAGGGGGATGCAGCTAACTATGGCTACACCTTC. Protein product: CASSLVPFLQGDAANYGYTF.

CDR3 residues: CASSLDARGPYNEQFF. The CDR3 nucleotides are TGCGCCAGCAGCTTGGATGCGCGGGGGCCCTACAATGAGCAGTTCTTC. The rearrangement links TRBV5-1 to TRBJ2-1; possible D gene TRBD2, 7 bases. Germline CDR1 reads SGHRS; CDR2 reads YFSETQ. Trimming took off 0 bases at V and 2 bases at J, with 12 bases between the two ends. The CDR3 covers 16 residues.

The chain recombines TRBV4-1 with TRBJ2-5; the D gene is possibly TRBD2 (6 bases). From germline, CDR1 is MGHRA and CDR2 YSYEKL. This CDR3 is built from 13 residues. The V end was cut by 1 base, the J end by 5 bases, with 8 bases between. The CDR3 sequence is CASSQVAGETQYF. The CDR3 DNA reads as TGCGCCAGCAGCCAAGTGGCGGGGGAGACCCAGTACTTC.

Regarding this clonotype: A far larger clone is one base from this, pointing to a likely read error. The J gene is TRBJ1-1, the V gene TRBV4-2, with 9 bases identical to TRBD1. Looked up from germline, CDR1 is LGHNA and CDR2 is YNFKEQ. The CDR3 spans 17 residues. The CDR3 region has the DNA TGTGCCAGCAGTTACTCGTTGGGGACAGGGCCCAACACTGAAGATTTCTTT. Translating gives CASSYSLGTGPNTEDFF.

The chain has TRBV29-1 and TRBJ1-2; TRBD1 aligns across 7 bases. CDR3 length: 13 residues. V lost 4 bases, J lost 0 bases, and 2 bases stayed unmatched. Germline CDR1 reads SQVTM; CDR2 reads ANQGSEA. The CDR3 coding sequence is TGCAGCGTTGGACAGGGAGCTAACTATGGCTACACCTTC. Translation gives CSVGQGANYGYTF.

This clonotype was counted only a few times. The gene calls are TRBV7-3 and TRBJ2-2; D unresolved. The V gene lost 8 bases and the J gene lost 0 bases, with 10 bases spanning the gap. Per germline, CDR1 SGHTA and CDR2 FQGTGA. The CDR3 loop spans 14 amino acids. The DNA for the CDR3 is TGTGCCAGCGAGGCTAACTCGAACACCGGGGAGCTGTTTTTT. Translation: CASEANSNTGELFF.

V gene TRBV10-1 combines with J gene TRBJ2-3, with unresolved D. V lost 8 bases and J lost 5, with 11 bases in between. The length of the CDR3 is 12 residues. Germline V gene data show CDR1 as WNHNN and CDR2 as SYGVQD (reference sequence). The CDR3 loop is CASGKTGDTQYF. The CDR3 DNA sequence: TGCGCCAGCGGAAAGACCGGAGATACGCAGTATTTT.

This clonotype was seen a handful of times. This rearrangement joins TRBV19 to TRBJ1-1; D not certain. V was pared by 3 bases and J by 7 bases, with 12 bases between. Per germline, CDR1 LNHDA and CDR2 SQIVND (reference sequence). The CDR3 length is 13 residues. For the CDR3, the DNA is TGTGCCAGTAGTATCAGCCCCCCCGGTGAAGCTTTCTTT. Translation: CASSISPPGEAFF. The complete variable domain, with remaining parts taken from reference TRBV19 and TRBJ1-1, reads DGGITQSPKYLFRKEGQNVTLSCEQNLNHDAMYWYRQDPGQGLRLIYYSQIVNDFQKGDIAEGYSVSREKKESFPLTVTSAQKNPTAFYLCASSISPPGEAFFGQGTRLTVV.

In the case of this clonotype: A clone one base away is much larger, so this may be a read error. This chain uses TRBV5-1 with TRBJ2-3; unclear D gene. The CDR3 spans 15 residues. Germline CDR1 SGHRS, CDR2 YFSETQ. The CDR3 sequence: CASSLESAFTDTQCF. The CDR3 nucleotides read TGCGCCAGCAGCTTGGAGAGTGCATTTACAGATACGCAGTGTTTT.

Ten or more counts support this clonotype. This chain links TRBV30 with TRBJ2-2, with TRBD2 identical over 10 bases. Germline V gene data show CDR1 as GTSNPN and CDR2 as SVGIG (reference sequence). The CDR3 sequence is 17 residues long. The DNA for the CDR3 is TGTGCGACGCCCTCGGCTAGCGGGAGCGCGAACACCGGGGAGCTGTTTTTT. Translation gives CATPSASGSANTGELFF. Combining the CDR3 with reference TRBV30 and TRBJ2-2 gives the whole variable domain SQTIHQWPATLVQPVGSPLSLECTVEGTSNPNLYWYRQAAGRGLQLLFYSVGIGQISSEVPQNLSASRPQDRQFILSSKKLLLSDSGFYLCATPSASGSANTGELFFGEGSRLTVL.

In this sample, this clonotype turned up many times. This chain links TRBV28 with TRBJ1-1; D remains unclear. Looked up from germline, CDR1 is MDHEN and CDR2 is SYDVKM. CDR3 length: 12 residues. V shed 2 bases and J shed 8 bases, with 9 bases lying between them. CDR3: CASSLRAAEAFF. For the CDR3, the DNA is TGTGCCAGCAGTTTAAGGGCAGCGGAAGCTTTCTTT.

This clonotype was seen at least ten times. This rearrangement joins TRBV6-5 to TRBJ1-1; a possible D gene is TRBD1 (6 bases). V lost 4 bases and J 7 bases, leaving 16 bases between the germline ends. This CDR3 region has 14 residues. In germline, CDR1 is MNHEY, CDR2 SVGAGI. In DNA form, the CDR3 reads TGTGCCAGCAGTTTCAATCGACAGGAGGGTGAAGCTTTCTTT. It yields the protein CASSFNRQEGEAFF.

This clonotype was counted between two and nine times. This sequence joins TRBV6-1 and TRBJ1-3; D is unresolved. Trimming shortened V by 0 bases and J by 1 base, and 13 bases separated the two germline ends. The CDR3 runs 17 residues. CDR1 is MNHNS, CDR2 SASEGT, per germline. DNA of the CDR3: TGTGCCAGCAGTGAAGCGCCTCCAGGCTTTTCTGGAAACACCATATATTTT. It yields the protein CASSEAPPGFSGNTIYF.

The genes are TRBV5-1 and TRBJ2-2; D not resolved. Trimming removed 6 bases at V and 1 base at J, with 7 bases between. This CDR3 has 13 residues. From germline, CDR1 is SGHRS and CDR2 YFSETQ. CDR3 in amino acids: CASKEQNTGELFF. CDR3 DNA sequence: TGCGCCAGCAAGGAGCAGAACACCGGGGAGCTGTTTTTT. The full variable domain, its missing parts supplied by reference TRBV5-1 and TRBJ2-2, is KAGVTQTPRYLIKTRGQQVTLSCSPISGHRSVSWYQQTPGQGLQFLFEYFSETQRNKGNFPGRFSGRQFSNSRSEMNVSTLELGDSALYLCASKEQNTGELFFGEGSRLTVL.

This clonotype was counted at least ten times. The chain combines TRBV28 with TRBJ2-1; unclear D gene. Germline V gene data show CDR1 as MDHEN and CDR2 as SYDVKM. The CDR3 has 15 residues. V lost 4 bases, J lost 9 bases, and 19 bases lay in between. The CDR3 bases are TGTGCCAGCAGTTCGCCCCTCAGCGTTTCGACTGAGCAGTTCTTC. This encodes CASSSPLSVSTEQFF.

This clonotype appeared a few times. The chain joins TRBV7-3 to TRBJ2-3, with D unresolved. The CDR3 is 13 residues long. CDR1 is SGHTA, CDR2 FQGTGA, per germline. Deletions cut 1 base from V and 4 bases from J, with 6 bases between. The CDR3: CASSLSGADTQYF. The CDR3 DNA reads as TGTGCCAGCAGCTTAAGCGGCGCAGATACGCAGTATTTT.

J is TRBJ2-5 and V is TRBV6-2 or TRBV6-3; the D gene could be TRBD1 or TRBD2 (6 bases each). Between the trimmed V and J ends, which lost 5 bases and 4 bases, there was a span of 11 bases. The CDR3 has 13 amino acids. Germline lookup yields CDR1 MNHEY and CDR2 SVGEGT. CDR3 coding DNA: TGTGCCAGCAGTGGGGGGCAGAGAGAGACCCAGTACTTC. This translates into CASSGGQRETQYF.

This clonotype was seen a single time. This may be a read error: a much more frequent sequence differs by one nucleotide. The rearrangement joins TRBV30 to TRBJ1-6; D is unclear. The V and J ends lost 5 bases and 7 bases respectively, with 12 bases between them. CDR3 length: 13 amino acids. Germline V lookup: CDR1 GTSNPN, CDR2 SVGIG (reference sequence). The CDR3 sequence is CAWADGKNSPLHF. The CDR3 DNA reads as TGTGCCTGGGCGGACGGGAAGAATTCACCCCTCCACTTT.

This clonotype has ten or more counts. V is TRBV2 and J is TRBJ1-1, with D possibly matching TRBD1 (6 bases). Germline-derived CDR1 and CDR2 are SNHLY and FYNNEI. There are 14 residues in the CDR3. V was trimmed by 6 bases and J by 6 bases, leaving 17 bases between them. The CDR3 region has the DNA TGTGCCAGCAGGGACACAGGGCTAAGCTCTGAAGCTTTCTTT. Translated, it gives CASRDTGLSSEAFF.

About this clonotype: A read error is possible here, since a much larger clone lies one base away. The chain couples TRBV28 to TRBJ1-1; D unclear. V was clipped by 8 bases and J by 1 base, with 11 bases between them. Germline V gene sequence: CDR1 MDHEN, CDR2 SYDVKM. The CDR3 runs to 13 residues. DNA of the CDR3: TGTGCCAGCTCTCGGGTTGCGAACACTGAAGCTTTCTTT. Translated, it gives CASSRVANTEAFF. Full variable domain (rest looked up from reference TRBV28 and TRBJ1-1): DVKVTQSSRYLVKRTGEKVFLECVQDMDHENMFWYRQDPGLGLRLIYFSYDVKMKEKGDIPEGYSVSREKKERFSLILESASTNQTSMYLCASSRVANTEAFFGQGTRLTVV.